The clone carrying this TCR beta chain has a count of ten or more. The target antigen is unknown. These data belong to a study of Graves' ophthalmopathy and Graves' hyperthyroidism. The J segment lost 5 bases and the V segment lost 0 bases, leaving 10 bases of the junction unmatched. CDR3 length: 17 residues. The germline V gene encodes CDR1 DFQATT and CDR2 SNEGSKA (reference sequence). Study-level points and caveats: The model achieved over 60% sensitivity and around 72% specificity for ophthalmopathy progression.

Amplification from RNA transcripts yielded the TCR beta CDR3 regions. First-round RT-PCR employed HTBI primers, with a second-round multiplex PCR after it. TCRdb ran MiXCR on the multiplex PCR reads and lists one entry per CDR3 protein. The sample includes 620,000 or so distinct CDR3 sequences, approximately 22% of them seen just once. The PBMCs used were ones drawn from around 10 ml of fresh peripheral blood. This sequence originates from a woman aged 18 to 35 with stable Graves' hyperthyroidism. Some clones in this sample may be carry-over from other donors' samples. Sequencing was carried out using peripheral blood. V and J are TRBV20-1 and TRBJ1-6, with 7 bases aligning to TRBD1. The CDR3 reads CSARDARGGPDNSPLHF. The DNA of the CDR3 is TGCAGTGCTAGAGATGCCAGGGGGGGACCAGATAATTCACCCCTCCACTTT.